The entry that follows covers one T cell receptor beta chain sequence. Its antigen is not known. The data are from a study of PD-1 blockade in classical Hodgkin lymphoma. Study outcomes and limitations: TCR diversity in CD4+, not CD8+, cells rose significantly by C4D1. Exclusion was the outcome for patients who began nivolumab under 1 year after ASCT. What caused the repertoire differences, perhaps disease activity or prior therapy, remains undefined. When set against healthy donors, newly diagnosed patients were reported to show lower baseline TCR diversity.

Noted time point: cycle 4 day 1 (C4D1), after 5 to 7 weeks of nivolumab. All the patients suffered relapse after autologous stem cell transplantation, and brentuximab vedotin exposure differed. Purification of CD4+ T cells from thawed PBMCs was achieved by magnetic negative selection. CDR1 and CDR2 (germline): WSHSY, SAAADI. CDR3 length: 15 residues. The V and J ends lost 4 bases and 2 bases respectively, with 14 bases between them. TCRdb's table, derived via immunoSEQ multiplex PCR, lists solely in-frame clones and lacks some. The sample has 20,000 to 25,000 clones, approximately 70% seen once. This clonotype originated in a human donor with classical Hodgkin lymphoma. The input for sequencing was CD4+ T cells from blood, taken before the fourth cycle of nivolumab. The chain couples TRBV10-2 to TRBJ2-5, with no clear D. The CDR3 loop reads CASSVKKRVQETQYF. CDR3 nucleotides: TGCGCCAGCAGTGTTAAGAAACGAGTACAAGAGACCCAGTACTTC.